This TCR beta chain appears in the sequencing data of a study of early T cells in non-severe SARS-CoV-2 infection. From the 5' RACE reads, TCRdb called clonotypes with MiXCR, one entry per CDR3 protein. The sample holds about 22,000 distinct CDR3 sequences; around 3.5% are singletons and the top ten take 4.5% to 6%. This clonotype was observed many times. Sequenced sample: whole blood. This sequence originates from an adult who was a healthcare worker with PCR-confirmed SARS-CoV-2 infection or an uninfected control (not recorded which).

CDR3 in amino acids: CASSYQGQGTYEQYF. The CDR3 DNA follows: TGTGCCAGCAGTTATCAGGGACAGGGCACCTACGAGCAGTACTTC. This rearrangement joins TRBV12-3 or TRBV12-4 to TRBJ2-7; 9 bases are shared with TRBD1. The CDR3 covers 15 residues. V lost 4 bases, J lost 2 bases, and 6 bases stayed unmatched.